The following is a TCR beta chain sequence with its context. What it recognizes is unknown. These data belong to a study of cytomegalovirus exposure and HLA in healthy donors. Looked up from germline, CDR1 is MRHNA and CDR2 is SNTAGT. The CDR3 runs to 12 residues. After removal of 4 bases from V and 6 bases from J, the junction contained 2 bases not matched to a gene. Use of 60 Vbeta and 13 Jbeta primers characterized the PCR. The assay was immunoSEQ multiplex PCR, and TCRdb's table has in-frame clones only and misses some. The sample has 90,000 to 120,000 clones, 70% to 80% seen once; the top ten hold about 4.3%. Broader study findings: A later examination showed that TCR association rates differed by HLA locus, with DRB1 most and HLA-C fewest.

The TCR sequence derives from a young woman in good health and CMV-seropositive. V is TRBV6-4 and J is TRBJ2-7; 8 positions agree with TRBD1. Sequencing was performed on PBMCs. This CDR3 reads CASSATGGEQYF. The DNA for the CDR3 is TGTGCCAGCAGTGCTACAGGGGGCGAGCAGTACTTC.